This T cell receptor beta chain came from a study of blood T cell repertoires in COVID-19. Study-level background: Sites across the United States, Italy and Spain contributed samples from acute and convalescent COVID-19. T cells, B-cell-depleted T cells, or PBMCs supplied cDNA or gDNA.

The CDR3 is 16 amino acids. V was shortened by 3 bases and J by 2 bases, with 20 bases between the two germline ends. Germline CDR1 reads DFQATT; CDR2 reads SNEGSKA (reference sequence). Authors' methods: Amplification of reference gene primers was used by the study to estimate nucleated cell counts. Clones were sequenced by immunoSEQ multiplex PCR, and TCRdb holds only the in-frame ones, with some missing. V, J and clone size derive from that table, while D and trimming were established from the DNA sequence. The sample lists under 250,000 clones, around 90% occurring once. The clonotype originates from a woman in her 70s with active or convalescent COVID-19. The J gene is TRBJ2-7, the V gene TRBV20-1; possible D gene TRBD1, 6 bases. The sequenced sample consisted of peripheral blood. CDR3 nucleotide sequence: TGCAGTGCTAGTGATCTTCTCGGGACAACGACCTACGAGCAGTACTTC. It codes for CSASDLLGTTTYEQYF.